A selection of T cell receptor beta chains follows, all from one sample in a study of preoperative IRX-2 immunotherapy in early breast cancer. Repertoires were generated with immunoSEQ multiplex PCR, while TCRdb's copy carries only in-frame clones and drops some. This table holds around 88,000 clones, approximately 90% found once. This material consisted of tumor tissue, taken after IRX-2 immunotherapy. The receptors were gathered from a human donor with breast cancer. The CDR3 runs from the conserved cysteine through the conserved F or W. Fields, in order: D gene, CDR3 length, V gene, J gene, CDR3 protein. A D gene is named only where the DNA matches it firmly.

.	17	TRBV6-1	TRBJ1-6	CASSEAPVLGRGSPLHF
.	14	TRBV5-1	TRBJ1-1	CASSLNAENTEAFF
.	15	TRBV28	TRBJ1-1	CASSSREGRSTEAFF
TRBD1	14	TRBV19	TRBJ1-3	CASSLQGTGNTIYF
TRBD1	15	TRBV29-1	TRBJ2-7	CSVTTGQGANYEQYF
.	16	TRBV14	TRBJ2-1	CASSQVVGYTNNEQFF
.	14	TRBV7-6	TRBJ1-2	CASSLETRGSGYTF
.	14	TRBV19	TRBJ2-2	CASRDRAGTGELFF
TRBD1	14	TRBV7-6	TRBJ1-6	CASSPTGYNSPLHF
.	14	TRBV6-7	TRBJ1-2	CASSWDGLYYGYTF
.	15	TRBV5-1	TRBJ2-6	CASSSHFSGANVLTF
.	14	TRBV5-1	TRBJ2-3	CASSIGQSTDTQYF
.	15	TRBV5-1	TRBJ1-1	CASSGDARTNTEAFF
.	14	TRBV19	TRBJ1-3	CASSIVEAGNTIYF
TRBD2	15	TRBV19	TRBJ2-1	CASSMTSGAYNEQFF
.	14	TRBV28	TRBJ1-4	CASSFSATNEKLFF
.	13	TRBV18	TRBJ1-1	CASSSEENTEAFF